Listed below are T cell receptor beta chains from one sample, sequenced in a study of blood T cell repertoires in COVID-19. Some clones are missing from TCRdb's copy, which holds only in-frame ones; the method was immunoSEQ multiplex PCR. The sample contains under 250,000 clones, about 92% of which appear only once. The sequenced sample consisted of peripheral blood. These receptor sequences come from a man between 25 and 39 years old with acute or convalescent COVID-19. Both conserved end residues are part of each CDR3. D genes are given only for firm matches. Not every row has a clone size; where given, it reads once, few, many or a size class.

NA TRBJ2-2 TRBV7-2 NA TGTGCCAGCAGCCCTCAGGGCACCGGGGAGCTGTTTTTT CASSPQGTGELFF
TRBD2 TRBJ2-1 TRBV28 NA TGTGCCAGCAAGGGAGAGCGGGGGAACAATGAGCAGTTCTTC CASKGERGNNEQFF
NA TRBJ2-7 TRBV3-1/TRBV3-2 NA TGTGCCAGCAGCCAAGACAATACAAAGCAGTACTTC CASSQDNTKQYF
TRBD2 TRBJ2-3 TRBV2 NA TGTGTCAAACGGCTAGCGGGATACACAGATACGCAGTATTTT CVKRLAGYTDTQYF
TRBD2 TRBJ2-1 TRBV3-1/TRBV3-2 once TGTGCCAGCAGCCGACTGACTAGCGGGGGGGCCGATGAGCAGTTCTTC CASSRLTSGGADEQFF
NA TRBJ2-2 TRBV19 NA TGTGCCAGTAGTATCGGGTTAGACGGCGAATGGGACACCGGGGAGCTGTTTTTT CASSIGLDGEWDTGELFF
TRBD2 TRBJ2-7 TRBV10-2 NA TGCGCCAGCAGTGAGTCCTTATGGCTAGCGGGCGAGCAGTACTTC CASSESLWLAGEQYF
NA TRBJ2-2 TRBV7-6 NA TGTGCCAGCAGTCATTATGGGGGCGGCCGGTCCGGGGAGCTGTTTTTT CASSHYGGGRSGELFF
TRBD1 TRBJ1-2 TRBV30 NA TGTGCCTGGAGTAGGGACAGGGGCGGGAATAGCTACACCTTC CAWSRDRGGNSYTF
NA TRBJ1-1 TRBV29-1 NA TGCAGCGTTGAAGATTGGGGCGGCACTGAAGCTTTCTTT CSVEDWGGTEAFF
NA TRBJ2-7 TRBV29-1 NA TGCAGCGTTGGTGAAGGGGCAGCCTACGAGCAGTACTTC CSVGEGAAYEQYF
NA TRBJ2-3 TRBV7-3 once TGTGCCAGCAGTTTGGGGGCCTTGCGCACAGATACGCAGTATTTT CASSLGALRTDTQYF
NA TRBJ2-7 TRBV11-3 NA TGTGCCAGCAGCTTAGGCGGGACGACCTACGAGCAGTACTTC CASSLGGTTYEQYF
NA TRBJ2-3 TRBV6-2/TRBV6-3 NA TGTGCCAGCAGTTACCCAGCGGGCCCAGATACGCAGTATTTT CASSYPAGPDTQYF
TRBD1 TRBJ2-6 TRBV6-6 few TGTGCCAGCAGACCCCGGACAGGGTCAGGGGCCAACGTCCTGACTTTC CASRPRTGSGANVLTF
NA TRBJ2-1 TRBV9 NA TGTGCCAGCAGCGAGGGCGGAGGGTTTTACAATGAGCAGTTCTTC CASSEGGGFYNEQFF
NA TRBJ1-2 TRBV20-1 NA TGCAGTGCTAGAGTGGAGGGGGGCTACACCTTC CSARVEGGYTF
NA TRBJ2-6 TRBV7-3 NA TGTGCCAGCAGCTCCCAGGTGTTAGGGGCCAACGTCCTGACTTTC CASSSQVLGANVLTF
NA TRBJ1-6 TRBV3-1/TRBV3-2 NA TGTGCCAGCAGCTATAAGGGGGAATTTACTTCACCCCTCCACTTT CASSYKGEFTSPLHF
NA TRBJ1-1 TRBV28 NA TGTGCCAGCAGTTTGCGGGGCACTGAAGCTTTCTTT CASSLRGTEAFF
TRBD1 TRBJ1-2 TRBV7-9 NA TGTGCCACTAAAACTCCTCCGGGACAGGCCTATGGCTACACCTTC CATKTPPGQAYGYTF
NA TRBJ1-4 TRBV28 NA TGTGCCAGCGGTTCAGGGGCTAATGAAAAACTGTTTTTT CASGSGANEKLFF
TRBD1 TRBJ1-1 TRBV11-2 NA TGTGCCAGCACCGCCGGGACAGGGGTTTTGAACACTGAAGCTTTCTTT CASTAGTGVLNTEAFF
TRBD1 TRBJ2-3 TRBV24-1 NA TGTGCCACCAGTGATACTGGACAGGGGAACCCAGATACGCAGTATTTT CATSDTGQGNPDTQYF
TRBD2 TRBJ2-3 TRBV11-3 once TGTGCCAGCAGCGCTCGCGGGAGGGCCGCAGATACGCAGTATTTT CASSARGRAADTQYF
NA TRBJ1-1 TRBV7-2 NA TGTGCCAGCAGCTTAGGCAGGGGAGCTTTCTTT CASSLGRGAFF
TRBD2 TRBJ2-3 TRBV7-8 NA TGTGCCAGCAGCGGTCAGCGGGGGGGCACAGATACGCAGTATTTT CASSGQRGGTDTQYF
NA TRBJ1-1 TRBV3-1/TRBV3-2 NA TGTGCCAGCAACGCCCTGGGACACGGCACTGAAGCTTTCTTT CASNALGHGTEAFF
TRBD2 TRBJ2-7 TRBV19 NA TGTGCCAGCCGCTTAGCGGGAGGTAGCTCCTACGAGCAGTACTTC CASRLAGGSSYEQYF
NA TRBJ2-2 TRBV7-3 NA TGTGCCAGCAGCCCATCCAGCGGGGAGCTGTTTTTT CASSPSSGELFF
NA TRBJ1-3 TRBV6-5 NA TGTGCCAGCAGAACCCTAGCTTCTGGAAACACCATATATTTT CASRTLASGNTIYF
TRBD2 TRBJ2-1 TRBV27 NA TGTGCCAGCAGTCCCAGACTAGCGGGGTCCAATGAGCAGTTCTTC CASSPRLAGSNEQFF
NA TRBJ1-5 TRBV29-1 NA TGCAGCGTTCAACCCCGGGGTAGCAATCAGCCCCAGCATTTT CSVQPRGSNQPQHF
TRBD1 TRBJ2-7 TRBV28 NA TGTGCCAGCAAAGCGGGACAGGGGGTCTACGAGCAGTACTTC CASKAGQGVYEQYF
TRBD2 TRBJ2-1 TRBV19 NA TGTGCCAGTAGTATCCCCGGACTAGCTGGGGAGGATGAGCAGTTCTTC CASSIPGLAGEDEQFF
NA TRBJ1-2 TRBV5-4 NA TGTGCCAGCAGCCCGCCCGGGGGTTATGGCTACACCTTC CASSPPGGYGYTF
NA TRBJ2-2 TRBV5-1 NA TGCGCCAGCAGCAACGGGGACTACACCGGGGAGCTGTTTTTT CASSNGDYTGELFF
NA TRBJ2-7 TRBV6-5 NA TGTGCCAGCAGTTTTTCGACGGACATGGACGAGCAGTACTTC CASSFSTDMDEQYF
TRBD2 TRBJ2-7 TRBV5-4 NA TGTGCCAGCAGCTTAGGCGGGAGCGGTGGGGCCTACGAGCAGTACTTC CASSLGGSGGAYEQYF
TRBD2 TRBJ2-3 TRBV30 NA TGTGCCTGGAGGGCGGGGGGAACAGATACGCAGTATTTT CAWRAGGTDTQYF
TRBD1 TRBJ1-1 TRBV5-5 NA TGTGCCAGCAGCTTAACAGGGGTGGACACTGAAGCTTTCTTT CASSLTGVDTEAFF
NA TRBJ1-2 TRBV10-3 once TGTGCCATCAGTGCCGACAGAAACTATGGCTACACCTTC CAISADRNYGYTF
NA TRBJ1-4 TRBV19 NA TGTGCCAGTAGTGTAAGACAGTTCCAGAAAGAAAAACTGTTTTTT CASSVRQFQKEKLFF
TRBD2 TRBJ2-3 TRBV5-1 NA TGCGCCAGCAGCCCGGGGAGCGGGGGGGCCACAGATACGCAGTATTTT CASSPGSGGATDTQYF
TRBD2 TRBJ2-7 TRBV19 once TGTGCCAGCTCCGGGACTAGCTCGTACGAGCAGTACTTC CASSGTSSYEQYF
NA TRBJ1-5 TRBV30 NA TGTGCCTGTTCTCAGGGCCACAATCAGCCCCAGCATTTT CACSQGHNQPQHF
TRBD2 TRBJ2-3 TRBV6-5 NA TGTGCCAGCAGTTCCGGGACTAGCGGCACAGATACGCAGTATTTT CASSSGTSGTDTQYF
NA TRBJ2-1 TRBV27 NA TGTGCCAGCAGTTTCGGGAATGAGCAGTTCTTC CASSFGNEQFF
NA TRBJ1-2 TRBV7-6 NA TGTGCCAGCAGCCCCCTTCCGCAGGTTGAATCGTATGGCTACACCTTC CASSPLPQVESYGYTF
NA TRBJ2-3 TRBV6-2/TRBV6-3 few TGTGCCAGCAGTTACTCGCCGCGGGACACAGATACGCAGTATTTT CASSYSPRDTDTQYF
TRBD1 TRBJ2-5 TRBV2 few TGTGCCACCCATCGGGGACAGGGGAAAGGGGAGACCCAGTACTTC CATHRGQGKGETQYF
NA TRBJ2-7 TRBV7-8 NA TGTGCCAGCAGCTTAGCGCGCGAGCAGTACTTC CASSLAREQYF
NA TRBJ2-1 TRBV15 NA TGTGCCACCAGCAGAGAGCCAGGGGCCTACAATGAGCAGTTCTTC CATSREPGAYNEQFF
NA TRBJ2-7 TRBV5-1 once TGCGCCAGCAGACCTTGGATAGCCTCCTACGAGCAGTACTTC CASRPWIASYEQYF
NA TRBJ2-2 TRBV6-5 NA TGTGCCAGCAGTCCACAGGGGAACACCGGGGAGCTGTTTTTT CASSPQGNTGELFF
TRBD2 TRBJ2-1 TRBV30 NA TGTGCCTGGAGTGCTAGCGGAGCCGTAGGGCAGTTCTTC CAWSASGAVGQFF
NA TRBJ2-5 TRBV12-5 NA TGTGCTAGTGGCCGTGGACTGGTCCAAGAGACCCAGTACTTC CASGRGLVQETQYF
TRBD1 TRBJ1-6 TRBV19 NA TGTGCCAGTAGTAATCTGGCCCCTGGCTGGGTCGGACAGGGGAATTCACCCCTCCACTTT CASSNLAPGWVGQGNSPLHF
NA TRBJ2-1 TRBV21-1 NA TGTGCCAGCACCCAAGCGGGAGATCTGTGGGATGAGCAGTTCTTC CASTQAGDLWDEQFF